A selection of T cell receptor beta chains follows, all from one sample in a study of CD8+CD57+ T cells in acquired aplastic anemia. MiXCR was run by TCRdb on the reads, yielding one entry per CDR3 protein. The sample lists under 200,000 distinct CDR3 sequences, 63% occurring once. Sequencing was done on a sample of sorted CD4+, CD8+, or CD8+CD57+ T cells (not recorded which) from PBMCs. Every receptor here comes from a human donor in good health. The CDR3 runs from the conserved cysteine through the conserved F or W. A D gene is named only where the DNA matches it firmly. Where a row states a size, it is once, few, many or the class of an expanded clone; other rows omit it.

abundance	v_gene	d_gene	j_gene	CDR3nt	CDR3aa
-	TRBV7-2	TRBD2	TRBJ2-3	TGTGCCAGCAGCTTAGGACCGGGACTAGCGGAAACAGATACGCAGTATTTT	CASSLGPGLAETDTQYF
many	TRBV5-8	TRBD2	TRBJ2-7	TGTGCCAGCAGCACGGGACTATCCCCCTACGAGCAGTACTTC	CASSTGLSPYEQYF
-	TRBV6-1	TRBD1	TRBJ1-2	TGTGCCAGCAGTGAAGTAAGGGGGCGTGACTATTGCTGCACCTTC	CASSEVRGRDYCCTF
-	TRBV24-1	TRBD1	TRBJ1-2	TGTGCCACCAGTGATCATGGGACAGGGGGGACTTGCACCTTC	CATSDHGTGGTCTF
few	TRBV5-1	TRBD1	TRBJ2-3	TGCGCCAGCAGCCACGGACAGGGGGGCACAGATACGCAGTATTTT	CASSHGQGGTDTQYF
once	TRBV15	-	TRBJ2-2	TGTGCCACCAGCAGAGGTCTCGGCCCAAACACCGGGGAGCTGTTTTTT	CATSRGLGPNTGELFF
-	TRBV2	-	TRBJ1-5	TGTGCCAGCAGTGAGAAGGGTTCCAGCAATCAGCCCCAGCATTTT	CASSEKGSSNQPQHF
many	TRBV6-5	TRBD1	TRBJ1-5	TGTGCCAGCAGTACAGGGGAGGGAAGTCAGCCCCAGCATTTT	CASSTGEGSQPQHF
-	TRBV2	TRBD2	TRBJ2-1	TGTGCCAGCAGTGCGTCAACCGGGACTACCTACAATGAGAAGTTCTTC	CASSASTGTTYNEKFF
-	TRBV7-2	-	TRBJ2-5	TGTGCCAGCAGCTCCCTGTGGGGCGATAAGTACTTC	CASSSLWGDKYF
-	TRBV2	-	TRBJ2-5	TGTGCCAGCCGATCCGGTTTACGGGAGACCCAGTACTTC	CASRSGLRETQYF
many	TRBV6-1	-	TRBJ2-1	TGTGCCAGCAGTGAATTCTATGAGCAGTTCTTC	CASSEFYEQFF
-	TRBV25-1	-	TRBJ1-1	TGTGCCAGCAGTGAGGCGGGGAACACTGAAGCTTTCTTT	CASSEAGNTEAFF
many	TRBV27	-	TRBJ2-2	TGTGCCAGCAGTTTAAATGTGATCGGGGAGCTGTTTTTT	CASSLNVIGELFF
-	TRBV7-3	-	TRBJ2-1	TGTGCCAGCAGCTCGACCCCGGGGACTCCACCCCGGGATGAGCAGTTCTTC	CASSSTPGTPPRDEQFF
-	TRBV9	-	TRBJ2-7	TGTGCCAGCAGCGTAGAGCTAGAGGGATACGAGCAGTACTTC	CASSVELEGYEQYF
-	TRBV2	-	TRBJ1-1	TGTGCCAGCACGGGCATTGCAGGGAGGACTGAAGCTTTCTTT	CASTGIAGRTEAFF
few	TRBV12-5	TRBD2	TRBJ2-1	TGTGCTAGTGGTTTGGTATACGGGACTAGCGGGAGTTACTACAATGAGCAGTTCTTC	CASGLVYGTSGSYYNEQFF
once	TRBV7-9	TRBD2	TRBJ2-7	TGTGCCAGCAGCTCTACCTGGGAGGGGCAGTACTTC	CASSSTWEGQYF